The 7 T cell receptor beta chains given below trace back to one sample, sequenced in a study of blood T cell repertoires in COVID-19 (dated by TCRdb to the early 2020s). Libraries were made using the immunoSEQ multiplex PCR assay. The clones in this table, taken by TCRdb from immuneACCESS, are in-frame only. Not every clone is retained; where verified, under half of the shortfall comes from an unresolved V gene, and the cause of the rest is unknown. The sample profile shows a few hundred thousand clones; 85% to 90% of them were found once. The ten biggest clones cover 1.2% of the sample. The specimen was PBMCs or T cells enriched from blood (not recorded which). These receptors came from a woman between 18 and 29 years old who had recovered from COVID-19.

The chain carries TRBV3-1 (or the pseudogene TRBV3-2) and TRBJ1-2; D remains ambiguous. CDR1 and CDR2 (germline): LGHDT, YNNKEL (reference sequence). CDR3 length equals 15 residues. V lost 4 bases and J lost 0, with 12 bases in between. The CDR3 DNA reads as TGTGCCAGCAGCCGGTACCTAAACCCTAACTATGGCTACACCTTC. It encodes CASSRYLNPNYGYTF.

This rearrangement joins TRBV7-9 to TRBJ2-3; the D gene could be TRBD1 or TRBD2 (7 bases each). Trimming took 5 bases from V and 1 from J, leaving 16 bases between them. The germline CDR1 and CDR2 sequences are SEHNR and FQNEAQ (reference sequence). This CDR3 has 16 amino acids. CDR3 protein: CASSLDREGGTDTQYF. In DNA form, the CDR3 reads TGTGCCAGCAGCCTAGACAGGGAGGGTGGCACAGATACGCAGTATTTT.

The chain carries TRBV7-8 and TRBJ1-1, with D hard to call. CDR1 and CDR2 (germline): SGHVS, FQNEAQ. The ends were cut back, 1 base at V and 1 base at J, with 13 bases in the middle. The CDR3 runs to 16 residues. The CDR3 DNA follows: TGTGCCAGCAGCTTAGAAGGTGTACAGACGAACACTGAAGCTTTCTTT. Translated: CASSLEGVQTNTEAFF.

The chain couples TRBV6-1 to TRBJ1-6; D remains ambiguous. This CDR3 region has 16 residues. V was pared by 0 bases and J by 5 bases, with 11 bases between. Germline V gives CDR1 MNHNS, CDR2 SASEGT. CDR3 loop: CASSEARGGNNSPLHF. The DNA for the CDR3 is TGTGCCAGCAGTGAAGCGCGGGGAGGCAATAATTCACCCCTCCACTTT.

The chain joins TRBV24-1 to TRBJ1-2, with a possible D match to TRBD1 (6 bases). The CDR3 runs to 15 residues. Deletions cut 1 base from V and 4 bases from J, with 12 bases between. The germline V gene encodes CDR1 KGHDR and CDR2 SFDVKD. This CDR3 is CATSDFNGGRYGYTF. CDR3 in DNA: TGTGCCACCAGTGATTTCAACGGGGGGCGCTATGGCTACACCTTC.

The rearrangement uses TRBV5-1 and TRBJ2-7; 8 bases map to TRBD1. The CDR3 runs 13 residues. Germline CDR1 reads SGHRS; CDR2 reads YFSETQ. Trimming cost V 7 bases and J 5 bases; bases outside gene matches: 8. The CDR3 spells CASRQGSTNEQYF. The CDR3 bases are TGCGCCAGCCGACAGGGGAGTACAAACGAGCAGTACTTC.

This rearrangement joins TRBV29-1 to TRBJ1-6; the D gene is possibly TRBD1 (6 bases). The CDR3 extends over 13 amino acids. In germline, CDR1 is SQVTM, CDR2 ANQGSEA. The ends were cut back, 4 bases at V and 5 bases at J, with 9 bases in the middle. CDR3 in DNA: TGCAGCGTTGGGGGGACAAATAATTCACCCCTCCACTTT. The encoded protein is CSVGGTNNSPLHF. The whole variable domain, remainder taken from reference TRBV29-1 and TRBJ1-6, is SAVISQKPSRDICQRGTSLTIQCQVDSQVTMMFWYRQQPGQSLTLIATANQGSEATYESGFVIDKFPISRPNLTFSTLTVSNMSPEDSSIYLCSVGGTNNSPLHFGNGTRLTVT.